The present T cell receptor beta chain was sequenced within a study of T-cell reconstitution after alpha-beta-depleted transplantation in children. Using unique molecular identifiers, the investigators prepared the TCRbeta library. TCRdb fed the PCR reads into MiXCR, producing one record per CDR3 protein. The table shows about 230,000 distinct CDR3 sequences, with around 10% occurring only once. Per the germline V gene, CDR1 is MGHDK and CDR2 is SYGVNS. The CDR3 spans 17 residues. Trimming cost V 1 base and J 0 bases, with 12 bases left between them. The clonotype originates from a human donor who donated a stem cell graft to a child with acute lymphoblastic leukemia. The chain recombines TRBV25-1 with TRBJ1-4; no clear D. The sample consisted of PBMCs from the stem cell graft donor, taken from the stem cell graft. The CDR3 DNA reads TGTGCCAGCAGTGAATGGGCCAGGAGACCAACTAATGAAAAACTGTTTTTT. This gives the protein CASSEWARRPTNEKLFF.